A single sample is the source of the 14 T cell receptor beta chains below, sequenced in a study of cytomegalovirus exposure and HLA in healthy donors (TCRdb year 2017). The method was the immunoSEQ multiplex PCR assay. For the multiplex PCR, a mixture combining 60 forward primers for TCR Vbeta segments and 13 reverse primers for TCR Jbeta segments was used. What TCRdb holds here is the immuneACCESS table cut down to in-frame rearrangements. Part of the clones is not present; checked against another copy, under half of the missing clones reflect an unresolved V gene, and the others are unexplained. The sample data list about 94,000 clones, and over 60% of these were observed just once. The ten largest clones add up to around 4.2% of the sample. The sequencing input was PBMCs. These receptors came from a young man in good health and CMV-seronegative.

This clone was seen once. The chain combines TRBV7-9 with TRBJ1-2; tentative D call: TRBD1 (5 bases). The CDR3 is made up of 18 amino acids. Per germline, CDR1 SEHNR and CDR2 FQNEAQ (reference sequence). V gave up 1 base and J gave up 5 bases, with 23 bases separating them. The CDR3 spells CASSLEVGQGWSFYGYTF. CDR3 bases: TGTGCCAGCAGCTTAGAGGTTGGTCAGGGTTGGAGCTTTTATGGCTACACCTTC.

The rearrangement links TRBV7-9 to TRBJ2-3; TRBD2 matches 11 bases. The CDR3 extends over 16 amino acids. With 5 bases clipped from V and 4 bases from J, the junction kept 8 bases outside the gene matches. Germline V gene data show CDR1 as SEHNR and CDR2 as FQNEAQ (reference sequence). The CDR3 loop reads CASSPAGSGGADTQYF. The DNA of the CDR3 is TGTGCCAGCAGCCCGGCCGGTAGCGGGGGGGCAGATACGCAGTATTTT.

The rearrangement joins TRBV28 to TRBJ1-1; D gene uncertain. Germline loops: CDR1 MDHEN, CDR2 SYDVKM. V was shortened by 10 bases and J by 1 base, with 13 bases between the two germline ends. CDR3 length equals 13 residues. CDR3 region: CATVAGRNTEAFF. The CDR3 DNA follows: TGTGCCACGGTCGCTGGGCGGAACACTGAAGCTTTCTTT.

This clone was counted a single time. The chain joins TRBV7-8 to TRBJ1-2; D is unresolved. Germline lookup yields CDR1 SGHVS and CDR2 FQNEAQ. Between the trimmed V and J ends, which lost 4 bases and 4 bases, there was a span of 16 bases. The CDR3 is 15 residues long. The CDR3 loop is CASSSSTLAPYGYTF. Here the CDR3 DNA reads TGTGCCAGCAGCTCTTCGACGTTAGCCCCCTATGGCTACACCTTC.

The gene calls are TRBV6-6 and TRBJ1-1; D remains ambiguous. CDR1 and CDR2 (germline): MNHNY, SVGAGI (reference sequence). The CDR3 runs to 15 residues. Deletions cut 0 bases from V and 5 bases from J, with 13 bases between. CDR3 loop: CASSYSGEIRTEAFF. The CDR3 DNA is TGTGCCAGCAGTTACTCCGGAGAGATTCGGACTGAAGCTTTCTTT.

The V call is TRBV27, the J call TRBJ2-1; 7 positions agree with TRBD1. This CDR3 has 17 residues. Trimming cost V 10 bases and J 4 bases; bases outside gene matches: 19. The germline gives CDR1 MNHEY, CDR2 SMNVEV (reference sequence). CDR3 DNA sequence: TGTGCCACCCTTGTCCTCCAGGCCAGGGGGATGTACAATGAGCAGTTCTTC. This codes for CATLVLQARGMYNEQFF.

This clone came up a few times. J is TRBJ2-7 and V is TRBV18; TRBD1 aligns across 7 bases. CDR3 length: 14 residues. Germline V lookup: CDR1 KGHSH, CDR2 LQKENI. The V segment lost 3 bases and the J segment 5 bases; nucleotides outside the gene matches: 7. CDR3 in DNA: TGTGCCAGCTCACCCGACAGGGTTAACCACGAGCAGTACTTC. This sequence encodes CASSPDRVNHEQYF.

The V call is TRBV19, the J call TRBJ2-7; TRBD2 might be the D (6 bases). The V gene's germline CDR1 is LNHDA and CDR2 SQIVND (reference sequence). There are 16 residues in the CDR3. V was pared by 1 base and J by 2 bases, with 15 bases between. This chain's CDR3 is CASSIAGFGGTYEQYF. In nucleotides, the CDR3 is TGTGCCAGTAGTATAGCTGGGTTCGGGGGAACCTACGAGCAGTACTTC.

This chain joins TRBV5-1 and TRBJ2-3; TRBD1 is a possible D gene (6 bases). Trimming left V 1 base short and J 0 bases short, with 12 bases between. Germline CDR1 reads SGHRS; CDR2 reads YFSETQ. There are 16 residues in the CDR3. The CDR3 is CASSLMRTESTDTQYF. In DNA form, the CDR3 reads TGCGCCAGCAGCTTGATGCGGACAGAAAGCACAGATACGCAGTATTTT.

The CDR3 protein is CASSLANRGRFPTEAFF. In DNA form, the CDR3 reads TGTGCCAGCAGCTTAGCGAACAGGGGGCGTTTTCCCACTGAAGCTTTCTTT. J is TRBJ1-1 and V is TRBV7-2, with 9 bases identical to TRBD1. This CDR3 is 17 amino acids long. Per the germline V gene, CDR1 is SGHTA and CDR2 is FQGNSA. The junction had 9 bases not matched to a gene; V was cut back by 0 bases and J by 4 bases.

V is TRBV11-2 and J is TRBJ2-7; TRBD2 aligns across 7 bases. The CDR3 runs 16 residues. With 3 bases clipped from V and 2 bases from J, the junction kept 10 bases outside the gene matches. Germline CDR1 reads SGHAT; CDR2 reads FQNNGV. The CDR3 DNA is TGTGCCAGCAGCTTTCTGGTTACGGGAGGAGCCTACGAGCAGTACTTC. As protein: CASSFLVTGGAYEQYF.

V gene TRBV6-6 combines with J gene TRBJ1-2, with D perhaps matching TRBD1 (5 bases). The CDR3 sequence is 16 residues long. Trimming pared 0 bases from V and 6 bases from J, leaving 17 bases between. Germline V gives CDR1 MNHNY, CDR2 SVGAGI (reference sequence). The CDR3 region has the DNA TGTGCCAGCAGTTACTCGGGGGGTTCCCCATTGGATGGCTACACCTTC. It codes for CASSYSGGSPLDGYTF.

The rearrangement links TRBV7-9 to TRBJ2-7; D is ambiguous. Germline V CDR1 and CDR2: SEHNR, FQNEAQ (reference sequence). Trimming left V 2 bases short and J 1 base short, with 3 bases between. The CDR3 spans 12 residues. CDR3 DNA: TGTGCCAGCAGCTTACAATCCTACGAGCAGTACTTC. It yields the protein CASSLQSYEQYF.

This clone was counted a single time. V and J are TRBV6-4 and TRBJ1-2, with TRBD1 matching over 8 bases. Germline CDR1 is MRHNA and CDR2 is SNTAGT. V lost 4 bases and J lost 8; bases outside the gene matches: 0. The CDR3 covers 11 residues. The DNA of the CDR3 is TGTGCCAGCAGTGCAGGGGGCGGCTACACCTTC. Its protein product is CASSAGGGYTF.